Listed below are T cell receptor beta chains from one sample, sequenced in a study of graft-versus-host responses after intestinal transplantation. Which antigens these TCRs recognize remains unknown. TCRdb keeps only in-frame clones here, not all; method: immunoSEQ multiplex PCR. The table includes 50,000 to 75,000 clones, 94% detected once. The sample consisted of unstimulated CD4+ T cells sorted from spleen or lymph node cells, taken before transplant. These receptors were obtained from a human donor who was the organ donor for an intestinal transplant. CDR3s include the opening cysteine and the closing phenylalanine or tryptophan. D genes are given only for firm matches. Size tells how often a clone was seen (once, few, many) or the class of an expanded clone, and some rows leave it out.

>-|TRBV5-1|once|TRBJ2-5
TGCGCCAGCAGCTTGGTCCAAGAGACCCAGTACTTC
CASSLVQETQYF
>-|TRBV7-2|once|TRBJ2-7
TGTGCCAGCAGCTTAGGTCCAGGGTCGGGCTACGAGCAGTACTTC
CASSLGPGSGYEQYF
>-|TRBV7-2|-|TRBJ2-3
TGTGCCAGCAGCTCCTTCACAGATACGCAGTATTTT
CASSSFTDTQYF
>TRBD2|TRBV2|-|TRBJ2-1
TGTGCCAGCAGTGCTATTCTAGCGGGGCTCAATGAGCAGTTCTTC
CASSAILAGLNEQFF
>-|TRBV7-2|-|TRBJ1-3
TGTGCCAGCAGCTTAGTGGGGGCCCCGGGCCCCTCTGGAAACACCATATATTTT
CASSLVGAPGPSGNTIYF
>-|TRBV7-3|-|TRBJ2-3
TGTGCCAGCAGCTCCTCTACGGGCCCCCCAGATACGCAGTATTTT
CASSSSTGPPDTQYF
>-|TRBV5-4|few|TRBJ2-2
TGTGCCAGCAGCTTGGCCACTAGCACCGGGGAGCTGTTTTTT
CASSLATSTGELFF
>TRBD1|TRBV6-6|-|TRBJ2-1
TGTGCCAGCAGCCGGGACAGGGGTTATGAGCAGTTCTTC
CASSRDRGYEQFF
>-|TRBV4-1|-|TRBJ1-3
TGCGCCAGCAGCCAAGGGCGGGGGGGCTCTGGAAACACCATATATTTT
CASSQGRGGSGNTIYF
>-|TRBV7-2|few|TRBJ2-7
TGTGCCAGCAGCTTAGTAGTGGGGGCCTTAGACGAGCAGTACTTC
CASSLVVGALDEQYF
>TRBD2|TRBV7-9|-|TRBJ2-3
TGTGCCAGCAGCTTAGCGACGACTAGCGGGGATACGCAGTATTTT
CASSLATTSGDTQYF
>-|TRBV7-3|-|TRBJ2-2
TGTGCCAGCAGCTTTCTTGGGGGGCCGAACACCGGGGAGCTGTTTTTT
CASSFLGGPNTGELFF
>TRBD1|TRBV19|once|TRBJ2-1
TGTGCCAGTAGTGACAGGGGGGTTAATGAGCAGTTCTTC
CASSDRGVNEQFF
>-|TRBV7-9|once|TRBJ2-7
TGTGCCAGCAGCCCCCTAGGCGAGCAGTACTTC
CASSPLGEQYF
>-|TRBV7-2|-|TRBJ2-7
TGTGCCAGCAGCTCTCCGTCCTACGAGCAGTACTTC
CASSSPSYEQYF
>-|TRBV7-2|once|TRBJ2-5
TGTGCCAGCAGCACCTCGCAAGAGACCCAGTACTTC
CASSTSQETQYF
>-|TRBV5-4|-|TRBJ1-6
TGTGCCAGCAGCTTGGGGGACTATAATTCACCCCTCCACTTT
CASSLGDYNSPLHF
>-|TRBV2|-|TRBJ2-3
TGTGCCAGCAGTGTAGGGGGGGCCCGCACAGATACGCAGTATTTT
CASSVGGARTDTQYF
>TRBD2|TRBV19|-|TRBJ2-1
TGTGCCAGTACCGGACTAGCGGGGGGGTACTACAATGAGCAGTTCTTC
CASTGLAGGYYNEQFF
>-|TRBV19|-|TRBJ2-3
TGTGCCAGTGGGATTCAGGAGGGACATACGCAGTATTTT
CASGIQEGHTQYF
>TRBD2|TRBV4-2|-|TRBJ2-2
TGTGCCAGCAGCCCAGTCAGCGGGGGCAACACCGGGGAGCTGTTTTTT
CASSPVSGGNTGELFF
>TRBD1|TRBV19|once|TRBJ2-4
TGTGCCAGTAGTCGACAGGGAAAAAACATTCAGTACTTC
CASSRQGKNIQYF
>TRBD1|TRBV30|-|TRBJ1-2
TGTGCCTGGAGCCCCCGATCGGACAGGGGAACCTATGGCTACACCTTC
CAWSPRSDRGTYGYTF
>TRBD2|TRBV5-6|-|TRBJ2-3
TGTGCCAGCAGTCCGGGAGGTACGCAGTATTTT
CASSPGGTQYF
>-|TRBV9|once|TRBJ1-6
TGTGCCAGCAGCGTAGGGAAGGAGTATAATTCACCCCTCCACTTT
CASSVGKEYNSPLHF
>TRBD1|TRBV11-2|-|TRBJ2-3
TGTGCCAGCAGCTCAGGCAGGGGGCGCACAGATACGCAGTATTTT
CASSSGRGRTDTQYF
>TRBD1|TRBV6-5|-|TRBJ1-6
TGTGCCAGCAGTTATGCGCGACAGGGGGAGTCACCCCTCCACTTT
CASSYARQGESPLHF
>-|TRBV5-1|-|TRBJ1-5
TGCGCCAGCGTCGGACACTCCGTCGGGCAATATAGCAATCAGCCCCAGCATTTT
CASVGHSVGQYSNQPQHF
>TRBD2|TRBV18|-|TRBJ2-3
TGTGCCAGCTCACCATGGGCTAGCGGGGGCACAGATACGCAGTATTTT
CASSPWASGGTDTQYF
>-|TRBV19|once|TRBJ1-3
TGTGCCAGTAGTATAGAGGGAGGTTCTGGAAACACCATATATTTT
CASSIEGGSGNTIYF
>-|TRBV10-3|-|TRBJ1-6
TGTGCCATCAGCCCGGACGGAGGGGATTCACCCCTCCACTTT
CAISPDGGDSPLHF
>-|TRBV9|-|TRBJ2-5
TGTGCCAGCAGCGTAGGGATGGGGCGGGAGACCCAGTACTTC
CASSVGMGRETQYF
>TRBD2|TRBV14|-|TRBJ2-2
TGTGCCAGCAGCCGCGCGGGGGGGAGTTTTCCCGGGGAGCTGTTTTTT
CASSRAGGSFPGELFF
>TRBD1|TRBV18|-|TRBJ2-3
TGTGCCAGCTCACCACTCCCGGGGACAGGGACTTCAGATACGCAGTATTTT
CASSPLPGTGTSDTQYF
>TRBD2|TRBV7-9|-|TRBJ2-3
TGTGCCAGCAGCTTAGTGGGGCGGGGGGGCACAGATACGCAGTATTTT
CASSLVGRGGTDTQYF
>-|TRBV18|-|TRBJ2-5
TGTGCCAGCTCACCACGGCCAGAAGAGACCCAGTACTTC
CASSPRPEETQYF
>-|TRBV14|-|TRBJ1-3
TGTGCCAGCAGCCAAGTAGGGAGGAACCGAAACACCATATATTTT
CASSQVGRNRNTIYF
>-|TRBV7-6|-|TRBJ2-2
TGTGCCAGCAGCTTGATCGGGGGAACTCCCCCGAACACCGGGGAGCTGTTTTTT
CASSLIGGTPPNTGELFF
>-|TRBV5-1|-|TRBJ2-3
TGCGCCAGCAGCTTGGGACTCGGGGGCACAGATACGCAGTATTTT
CASSLGLGGTDTQYF
>-|TRBV13|once|TRBJ1-1
TGTGCCAGCAGCTTACATGGCGTACGATTGAACACTGAAGCTTTCTTT
CASSLHGVRLNTEAFF
>-|TRBV5-5|-|TRBJ2-1
TGTGCCAGCAGCTTGGACAGGACCCCCGGATTCTTC
CASSLDRTPGFF
>TRBD1|TRBV7-9|-|TRBJ2-7
TGTGCCAGCAGCTTCAGGCTGGGGACAGGGGTGTCTGGCGAGCAGTACTTC
CASSFRLGTGVSGEQYF
>TRBD1|TRBV6-1|-|TRBJ1-1
TGTGCCAGCAGTGTGGACAGGACTGAAGCTTTCTTT
CASSVDRTEAFF
>-|TRBV6-5|-|TRBJ2-3
TGTGCCAGCAGTTACCTATTGGGGAAGGGAGATACGCAGTATTTT
CASSYLLGKGDTQYF
>-|TRBV11-2|once|TRBJ2-3
TGTGCCAGCAGGCACGATACGCAGTATTTT
CASRHDTQYF
>-|TRBV7-9|-|TRBJ2-7
TGTGCCAGCAGCTTCGAAGGGAGGCACGAGCAGTACTTC
CASSFEGRHEQYF
>-|TRBV5-6|-|TRBJ1-1
TGTGCCAGCAGCTTGGGTTCGGGGGGAAGGACTGAAGCTTTCTTT
CASSLGSGGRTEAFF
>TRBD1|TRBV6-5|-|TRBJ2-3
TGTGCCAGCAGTTACGGCCAGGGGGTGAGCACAGATACGCAGTATTTT
CASSYGQGVSTDTQYF
>TRBD1|TRBV5-4|-|TRBJ2-7
TGTGCCAGCAGCTTACGACAGGGGCTTGGCGAGCAGTACTTC
CASSLRQGLGEQYF
>-|TRBV6-5|-|TRBJ1-2
TGTGCCAGCAGATTTGGACACTATGGCTACACCTTC
CASRFGHYGYTF
>-|TRBV5-4|-|TRBJ1-3
TGTGCCAGCAGCTTAGGGGGAACTGGTGGAAACACCATATATTTT
CASSLGGTGGNTIYF
>-|TRBV19|-|TRBJ2-5
TGTGCCAGTAGTAGTCGGGGACGGGAGACCCAGTACTTC
CASSSRGRETQYF
>TRBD2|TRBV18|-|TRBJ2-7
TGTGCCAGCTCACCCGTAGCGGGGACGTCCTACGAGCAGTACTTC
CASSPVAGTSYEQYF
>-|TRBV4-1|-|TRBJ2-1
TGCGCCAGCAGCCAAACTCCGGCCCAGTCCTACAATGAGCAGTTCTTC
CASSQTPAQSYNEQFF
>TRBD2|TRBV11-2|-|TRBJ2-3
TGTGCCAGCAGTCCCGGACTAGCCTTACCAGATACGCAGTATTTT
CASSPGLALPDTQYF
>TRBD1|TRBV18|-|TRBJ2-1
TGTGCCAGCTCACCTACAGGGGGCCGAGGTAATGAGCAGTTCTTC
CASSPTGGRGNEQFF
>-|TRBV7-2|-|TRBJ1-3
TGTGCCAGCAGATACCTCGGTCCGAGCTCTGGAAACACCATATATTTT
CASRYLGPSSGNTIYF